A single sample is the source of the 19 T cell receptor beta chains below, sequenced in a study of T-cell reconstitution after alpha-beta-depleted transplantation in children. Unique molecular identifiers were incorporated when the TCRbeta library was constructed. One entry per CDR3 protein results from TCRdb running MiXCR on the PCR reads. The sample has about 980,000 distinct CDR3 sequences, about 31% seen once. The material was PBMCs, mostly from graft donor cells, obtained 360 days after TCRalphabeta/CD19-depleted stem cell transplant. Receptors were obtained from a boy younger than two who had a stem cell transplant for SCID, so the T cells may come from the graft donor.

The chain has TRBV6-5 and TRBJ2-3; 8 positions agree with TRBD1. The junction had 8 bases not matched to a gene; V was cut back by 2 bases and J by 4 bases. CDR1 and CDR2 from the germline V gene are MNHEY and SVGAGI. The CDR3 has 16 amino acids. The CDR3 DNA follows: TGTGCCAGCAGTTACGACAGGGGAAGTAGGGCAGATACGCAGTATTTT. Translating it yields CASSYDRGSRADTQYF.

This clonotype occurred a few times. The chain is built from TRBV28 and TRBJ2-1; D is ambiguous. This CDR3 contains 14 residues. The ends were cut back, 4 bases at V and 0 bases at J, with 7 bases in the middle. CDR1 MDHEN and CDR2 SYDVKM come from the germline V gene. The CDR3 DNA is TGTGCCAGCAGTTATCCAAGCTCCTACAATGAGCAGTTCTTC. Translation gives CASSYPSSYNEQFF.

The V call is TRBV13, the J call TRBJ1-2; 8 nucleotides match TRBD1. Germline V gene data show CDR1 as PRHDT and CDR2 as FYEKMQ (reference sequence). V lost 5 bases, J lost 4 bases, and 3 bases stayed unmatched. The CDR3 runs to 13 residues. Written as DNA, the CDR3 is TGTGCCAGCAGCCCCAGGGGGCTCTATGGCTACACCTTC. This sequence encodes CASSPRGLYGYTF.

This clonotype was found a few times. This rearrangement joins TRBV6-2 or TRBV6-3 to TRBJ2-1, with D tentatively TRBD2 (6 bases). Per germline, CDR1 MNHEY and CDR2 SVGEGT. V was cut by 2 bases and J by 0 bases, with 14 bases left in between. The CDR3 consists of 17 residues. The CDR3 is CASSYPDGRSSYNEQFF. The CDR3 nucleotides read TGTGCCAGCAGTTACCCGGATGGGAGGAGCTCCTACAATGAGCAGTTCTTC.

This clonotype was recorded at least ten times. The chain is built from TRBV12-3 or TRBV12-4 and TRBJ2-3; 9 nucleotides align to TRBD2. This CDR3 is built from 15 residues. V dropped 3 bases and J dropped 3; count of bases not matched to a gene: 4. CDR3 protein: CASSFVAGGTDTQYF. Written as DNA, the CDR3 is TGTGCCAGCAGTTTCGTGGCGGGGGGGACAGATACGCAGTATTTT.

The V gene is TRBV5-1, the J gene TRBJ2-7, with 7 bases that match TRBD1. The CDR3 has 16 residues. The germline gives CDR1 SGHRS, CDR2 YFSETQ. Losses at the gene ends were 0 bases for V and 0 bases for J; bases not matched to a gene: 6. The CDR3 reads CASSLGGQFRSYEQYF. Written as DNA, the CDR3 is TGCGCCAGCAGCTTGGGGGGACAGTTCCGCTCCTACGAGCAGTACTTC.

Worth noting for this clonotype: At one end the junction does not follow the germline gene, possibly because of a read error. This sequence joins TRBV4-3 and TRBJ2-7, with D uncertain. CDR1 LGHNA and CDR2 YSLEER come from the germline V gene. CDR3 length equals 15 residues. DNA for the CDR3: TGCTCCAGCAGCCAAGATAGGAAGGGCGCCTACGAGCAGTACTTC. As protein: CSSSQDRKGAYEQYF.

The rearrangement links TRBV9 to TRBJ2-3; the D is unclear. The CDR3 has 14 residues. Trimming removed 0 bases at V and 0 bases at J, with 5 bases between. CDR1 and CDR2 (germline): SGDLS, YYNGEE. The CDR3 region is CASSVVLSTDTQYF. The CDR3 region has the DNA TGTGCCAGCAGCGTAGTCCTTAGCACAGATACGCAGTATTTT.

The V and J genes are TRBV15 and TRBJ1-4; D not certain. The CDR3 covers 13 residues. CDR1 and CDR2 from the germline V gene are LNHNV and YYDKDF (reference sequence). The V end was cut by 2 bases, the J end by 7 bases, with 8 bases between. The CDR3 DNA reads TGTGCCACCAGCAGATATCCGGGTGAAAAACTGTTTTTT. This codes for CATSRYPGEKLFF.

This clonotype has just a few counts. CDR3 sequence: CASSYERGTRYEQYF. The CDR3 coding sequence is TGCGCCAGCAGCTACGAACGGGGGACGAGGTACGAGCAGTACTTC. J is TRBJ2-7 and V is TRBV5-1; TRBD2 might be the D (6 bases). The V and J ends lost 3 bases and 4 bases respectively, with 17 bases between them. CDR1 and CDR2 from the germline V gene are SGHRS and YFSETQ. This CDR3 is built from 15 residues.

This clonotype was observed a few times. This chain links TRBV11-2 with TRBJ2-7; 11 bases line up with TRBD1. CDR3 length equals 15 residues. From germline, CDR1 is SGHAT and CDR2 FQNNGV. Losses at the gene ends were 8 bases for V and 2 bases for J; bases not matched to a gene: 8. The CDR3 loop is CASRGTGGHPYEQYF. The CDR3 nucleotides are TGTGCCAGCCGCGGGACAGGGGGTCACCCCTACGAGCAGTACTTC.

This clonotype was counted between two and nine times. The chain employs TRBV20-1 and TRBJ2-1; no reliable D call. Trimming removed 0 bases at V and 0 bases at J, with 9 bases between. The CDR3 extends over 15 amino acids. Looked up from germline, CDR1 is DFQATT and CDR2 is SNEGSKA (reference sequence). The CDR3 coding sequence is TGCAGTGCTAGAGATAGGGCGAGCTCCTACAATGAGCAGTTCTTC. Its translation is CSARDRASSYNEQFF.

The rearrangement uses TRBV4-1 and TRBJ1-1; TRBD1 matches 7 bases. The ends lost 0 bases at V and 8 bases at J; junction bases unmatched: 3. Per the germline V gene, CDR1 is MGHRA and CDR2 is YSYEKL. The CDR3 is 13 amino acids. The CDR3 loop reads CASSQDRGLEAFF. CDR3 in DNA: TGCGCCAGCAGCCAAGATAGGGGGCTCGAAGCTTTCTTT.

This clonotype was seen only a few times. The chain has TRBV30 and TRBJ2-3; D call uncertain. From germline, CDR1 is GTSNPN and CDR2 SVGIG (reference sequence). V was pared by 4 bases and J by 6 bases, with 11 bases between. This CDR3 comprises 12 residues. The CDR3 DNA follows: TGTGCCTGGACTCGTCCCCGGGATACGCAGTATTTT. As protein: CAWTRPRDTQYF.

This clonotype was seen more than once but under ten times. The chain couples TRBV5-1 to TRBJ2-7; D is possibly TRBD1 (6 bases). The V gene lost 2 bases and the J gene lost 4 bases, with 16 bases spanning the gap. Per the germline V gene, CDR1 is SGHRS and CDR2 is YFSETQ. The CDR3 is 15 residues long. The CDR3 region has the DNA TGCGCCAGCAGCTTTCGGAGGACAGACCGTTACGAGCAGTACTTC. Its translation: CASSFRRTDRYEQYF. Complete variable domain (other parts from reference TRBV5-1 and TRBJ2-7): KAGVTQTPRYLIKTRGQQVTLSCSPISGHRSVSWYQQTPGQGLQFLFEYFSETQRNKGNFPGRFSGRQFSNSRSEMNVSTLELGDSALYLCASSFRRTDRYEQYFGPGTRLTVT.

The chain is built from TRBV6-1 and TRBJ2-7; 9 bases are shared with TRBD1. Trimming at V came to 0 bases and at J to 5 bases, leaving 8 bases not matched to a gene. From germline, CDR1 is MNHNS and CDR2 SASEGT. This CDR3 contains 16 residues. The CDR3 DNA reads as TGTGCCAGCAGTGAAGCGCTTCGGACAGGGGCCGACGAGCAGTACTTC. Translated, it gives CASSEALRTGADEQYF.

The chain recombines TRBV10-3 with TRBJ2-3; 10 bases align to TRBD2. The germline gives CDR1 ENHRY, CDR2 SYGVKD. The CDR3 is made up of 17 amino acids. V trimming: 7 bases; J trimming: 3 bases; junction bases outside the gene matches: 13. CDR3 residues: CAIKRGLGTSETDTQYF. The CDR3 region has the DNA TGTGCCATCAAAAGAGGTTTAGGGACTAGCGAGACAGATACGCAGTATTTT.

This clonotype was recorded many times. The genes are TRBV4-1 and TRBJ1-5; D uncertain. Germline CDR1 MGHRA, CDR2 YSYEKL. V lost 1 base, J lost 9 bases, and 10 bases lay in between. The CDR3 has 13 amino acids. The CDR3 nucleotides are TGCGCCAGCAGCCAAGTCCTAGCTTGGCCCCAGCATTTT. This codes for CASSQVLAWPQHF.

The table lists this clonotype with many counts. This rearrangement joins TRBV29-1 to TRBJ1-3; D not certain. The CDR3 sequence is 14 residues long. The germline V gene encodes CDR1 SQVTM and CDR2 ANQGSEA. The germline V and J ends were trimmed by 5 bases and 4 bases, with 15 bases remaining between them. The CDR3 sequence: CSVRSLLGGNTIYF. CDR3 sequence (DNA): TGCAGCGTTAGGAGCCTCCTGGGAGGAAACACCATATATTTT.